This T cell receptor beta chain was obtained from a study of T cells in tuberculosis. TCRdb's table, derived via immunoSEQ multiplex PCR, lists solely in-frame clones and lacks some. The sample gives tens of thousands of clones, roughly 94% of which show up once; approximately 4.2% is in the top ten. V lost 5 bases, J lost 0 bases, and 8 bases lay in between. CDR3 length: 15 amino acids. The germline V gene encodes CDR1 SGHVS and CDR2 FQNEAQ. Specified time point: new active TB diagnosis, blood taken before or within 7 days of starting treatment. The TCR sequence derives from an adult with tuberculosis. This specimen was PBMCs, taken at tuberculosis diagnosis. The chain carries TRBV7-8 and TRBJ2-6; D is possibly TRBD2 (5 bases). CDR3 sequence: CASSPDYSGANVLTF. As DNA, the CDR3 is TGTGCCAGCAGCCCCGACTACTCTGGGGCCAACGTCCTGACTTTC.